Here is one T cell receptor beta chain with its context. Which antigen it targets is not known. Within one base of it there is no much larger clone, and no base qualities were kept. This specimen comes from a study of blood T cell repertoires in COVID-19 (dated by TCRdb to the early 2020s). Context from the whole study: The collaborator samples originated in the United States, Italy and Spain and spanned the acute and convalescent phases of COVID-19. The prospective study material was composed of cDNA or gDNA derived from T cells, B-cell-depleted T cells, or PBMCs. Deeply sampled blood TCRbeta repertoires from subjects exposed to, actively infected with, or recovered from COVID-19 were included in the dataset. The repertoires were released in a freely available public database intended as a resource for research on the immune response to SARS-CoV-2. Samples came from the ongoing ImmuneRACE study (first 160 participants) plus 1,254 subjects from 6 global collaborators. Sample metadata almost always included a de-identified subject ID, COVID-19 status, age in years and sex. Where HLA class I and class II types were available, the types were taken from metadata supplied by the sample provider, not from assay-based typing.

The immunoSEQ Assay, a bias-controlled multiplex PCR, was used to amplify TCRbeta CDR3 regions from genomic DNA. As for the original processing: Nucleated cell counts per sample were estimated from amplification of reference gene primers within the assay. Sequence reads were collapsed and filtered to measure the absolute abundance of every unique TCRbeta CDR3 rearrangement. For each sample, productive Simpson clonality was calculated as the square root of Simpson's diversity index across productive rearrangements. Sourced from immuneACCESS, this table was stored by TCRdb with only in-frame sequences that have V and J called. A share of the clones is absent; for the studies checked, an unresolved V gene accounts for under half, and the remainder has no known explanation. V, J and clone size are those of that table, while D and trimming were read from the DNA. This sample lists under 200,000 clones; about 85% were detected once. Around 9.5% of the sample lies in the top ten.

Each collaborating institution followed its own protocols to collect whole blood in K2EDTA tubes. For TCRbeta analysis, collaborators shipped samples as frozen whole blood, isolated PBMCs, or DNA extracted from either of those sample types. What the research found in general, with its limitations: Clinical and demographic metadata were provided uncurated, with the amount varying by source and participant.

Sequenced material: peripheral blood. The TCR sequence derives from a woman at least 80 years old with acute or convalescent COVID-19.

The nucleotides are TGTGCCAGCAGCCAACGGGGACAGGGGAACACCGGGGAGCTGTTTTTT. Its product reads: CASSQRGQGNTGELFF. The rearrangement combines TRBV6-2 or TRBV6-3 with TRBJ2-2, and TRBD1 matches 9 of the central bases. Trimmed from V: 6 bases; trimmed from J: 1 base; junction bases lacking a gene match: 6. Inclusive of the bounding cysteine and phenylalanine, the CDR3 is 16 residues long. Left in the record is the CDR3 DNA by itself, 48 bases read in frame from the first base. Sequences MNHEY (CDR1) and SVGEGT (CDR2) are obtained from the germline V gene.